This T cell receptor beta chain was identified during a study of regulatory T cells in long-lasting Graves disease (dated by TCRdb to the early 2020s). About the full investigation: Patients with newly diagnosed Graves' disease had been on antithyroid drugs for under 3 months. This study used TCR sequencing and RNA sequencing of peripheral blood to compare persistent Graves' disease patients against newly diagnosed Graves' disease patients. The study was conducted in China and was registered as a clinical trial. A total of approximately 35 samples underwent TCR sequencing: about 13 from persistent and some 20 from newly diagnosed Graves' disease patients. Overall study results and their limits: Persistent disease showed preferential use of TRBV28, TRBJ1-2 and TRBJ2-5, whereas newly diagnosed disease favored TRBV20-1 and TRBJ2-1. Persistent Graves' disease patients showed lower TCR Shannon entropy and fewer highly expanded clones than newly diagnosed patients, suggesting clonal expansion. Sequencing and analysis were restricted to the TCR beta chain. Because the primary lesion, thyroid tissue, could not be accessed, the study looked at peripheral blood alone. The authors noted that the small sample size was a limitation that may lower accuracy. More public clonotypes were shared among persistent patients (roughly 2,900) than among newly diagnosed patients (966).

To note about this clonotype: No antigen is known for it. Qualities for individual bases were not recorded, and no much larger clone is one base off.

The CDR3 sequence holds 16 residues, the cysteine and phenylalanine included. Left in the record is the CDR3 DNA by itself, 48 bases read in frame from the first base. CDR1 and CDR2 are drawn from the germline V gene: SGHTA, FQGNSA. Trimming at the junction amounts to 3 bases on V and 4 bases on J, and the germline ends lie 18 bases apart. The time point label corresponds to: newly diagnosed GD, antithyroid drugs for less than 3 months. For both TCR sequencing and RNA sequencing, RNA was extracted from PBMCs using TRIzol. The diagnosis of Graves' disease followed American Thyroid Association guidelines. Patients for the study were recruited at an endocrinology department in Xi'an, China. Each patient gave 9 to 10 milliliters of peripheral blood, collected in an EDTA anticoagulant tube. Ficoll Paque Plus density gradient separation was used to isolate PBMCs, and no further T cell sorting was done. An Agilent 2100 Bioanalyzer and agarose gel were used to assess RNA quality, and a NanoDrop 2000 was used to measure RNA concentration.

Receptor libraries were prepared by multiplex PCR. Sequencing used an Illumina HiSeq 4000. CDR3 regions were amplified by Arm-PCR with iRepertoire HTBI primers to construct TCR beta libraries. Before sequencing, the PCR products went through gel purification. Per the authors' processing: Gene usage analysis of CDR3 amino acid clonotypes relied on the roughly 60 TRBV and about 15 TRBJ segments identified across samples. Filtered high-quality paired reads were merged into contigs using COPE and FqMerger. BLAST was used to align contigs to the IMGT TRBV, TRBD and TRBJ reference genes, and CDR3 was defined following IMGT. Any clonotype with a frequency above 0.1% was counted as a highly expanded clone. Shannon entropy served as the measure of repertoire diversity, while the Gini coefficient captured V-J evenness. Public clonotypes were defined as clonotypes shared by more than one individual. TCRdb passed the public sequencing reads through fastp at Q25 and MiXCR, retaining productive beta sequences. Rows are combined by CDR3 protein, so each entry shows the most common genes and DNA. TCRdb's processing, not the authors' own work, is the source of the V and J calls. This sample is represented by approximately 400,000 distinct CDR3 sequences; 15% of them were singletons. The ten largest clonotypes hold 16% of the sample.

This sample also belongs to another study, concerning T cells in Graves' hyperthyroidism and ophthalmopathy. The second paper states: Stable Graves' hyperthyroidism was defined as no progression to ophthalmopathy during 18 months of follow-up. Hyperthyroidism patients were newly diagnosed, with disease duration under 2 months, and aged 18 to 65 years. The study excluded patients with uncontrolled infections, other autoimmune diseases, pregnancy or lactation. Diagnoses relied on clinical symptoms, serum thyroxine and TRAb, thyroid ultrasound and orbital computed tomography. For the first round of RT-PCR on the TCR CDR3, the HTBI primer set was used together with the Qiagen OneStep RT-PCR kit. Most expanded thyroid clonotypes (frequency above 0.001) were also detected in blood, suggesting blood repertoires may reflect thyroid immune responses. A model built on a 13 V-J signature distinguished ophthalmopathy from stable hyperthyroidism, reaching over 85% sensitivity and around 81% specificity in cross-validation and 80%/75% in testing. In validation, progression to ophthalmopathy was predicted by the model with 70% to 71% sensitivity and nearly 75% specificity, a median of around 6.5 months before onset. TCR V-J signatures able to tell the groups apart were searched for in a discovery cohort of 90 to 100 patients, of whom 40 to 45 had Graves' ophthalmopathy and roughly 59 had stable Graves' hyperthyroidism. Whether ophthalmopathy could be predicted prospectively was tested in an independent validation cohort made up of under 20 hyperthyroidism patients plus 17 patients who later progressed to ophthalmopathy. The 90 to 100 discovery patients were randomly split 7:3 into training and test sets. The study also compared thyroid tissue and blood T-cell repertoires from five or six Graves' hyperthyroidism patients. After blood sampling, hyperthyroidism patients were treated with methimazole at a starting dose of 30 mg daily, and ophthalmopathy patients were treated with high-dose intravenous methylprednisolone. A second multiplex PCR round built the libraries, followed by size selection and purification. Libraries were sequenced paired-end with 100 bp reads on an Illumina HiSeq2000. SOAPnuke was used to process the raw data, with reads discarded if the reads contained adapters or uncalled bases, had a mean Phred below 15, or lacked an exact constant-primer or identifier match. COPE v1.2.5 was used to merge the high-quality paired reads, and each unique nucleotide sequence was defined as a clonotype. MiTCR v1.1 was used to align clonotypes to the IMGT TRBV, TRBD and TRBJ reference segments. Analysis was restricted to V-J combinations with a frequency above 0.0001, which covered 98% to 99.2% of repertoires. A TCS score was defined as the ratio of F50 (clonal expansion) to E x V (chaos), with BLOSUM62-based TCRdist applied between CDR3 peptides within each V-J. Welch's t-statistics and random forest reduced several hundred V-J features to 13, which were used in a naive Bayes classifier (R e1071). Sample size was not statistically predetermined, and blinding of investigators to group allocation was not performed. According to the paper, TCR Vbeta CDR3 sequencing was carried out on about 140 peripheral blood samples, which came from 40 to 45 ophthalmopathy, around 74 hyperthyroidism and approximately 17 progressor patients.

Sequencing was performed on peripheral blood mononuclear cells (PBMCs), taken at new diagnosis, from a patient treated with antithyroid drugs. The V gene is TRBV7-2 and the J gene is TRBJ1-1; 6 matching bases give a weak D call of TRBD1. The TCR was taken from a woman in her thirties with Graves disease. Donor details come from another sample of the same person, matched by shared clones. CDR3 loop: CASSLGSLGTRTEAFF. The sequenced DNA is TGTGCCAGCAGCTTGGGTTCACTGGGGACACGCACTGAAGCTTTCTTT.